One sample yielded the 22 T cell receptor beta chains listed below, sequenced in a study of blood T cell repertoires in COVID-19. The table came from immunoSEQ multiplex PCR; TCRdb's copy has only in-frame clones and leaves some out. The sample lists some 400,000 clones, more than 85% occurring once. The sample comprised peripheral blood. These receptor sequences come from a human donor in a cohort sampled during active COVID-19.

The chain recombines TRBV27 with TRBJ1-6, with D perhaps TRBD1 (5 bases). Trimming shortened V by 4 bases and J by 9 bases, and 22 bases separated the two germline ends. The CDR3 covers 17 residues. Germline assignment: CDR1 MNHEY and CDR2 SMNVEV (reference sequence). CDR3 amino acids: CASSWGGAEGLSSPLHF. Here the CDR3 DNA reads TGTGCCAGCAGTTGGGGCGGCGCGGAAGGTTTAAGTTCACCCCTCCACTTT.

The chain couples TRBV5-6 to TRBJ1-6; D gene ambiguous. Germline V CDR1 and CDR2: SGHDT, YYEEEE. V was clipped by 1 base and J by 1 base, with 12 bases between them. CDR3 length equals 17 residues. In DNA form, the CDR3 reads TGTGCCAGCAGCTTGAGGAGGGCCGGGTCCTATAATTCACCCCTCCACTTT. The encoded protein is CASSLRRAGSYNSPLHF.

The chain joins TRBV27 to TRBJ1-2; a possible D gene is TRBD1 (5 bases). Trimming stripped 3 bases from V and 1 base from J, with 12 bases between. The CDR3 extends over 15 amino acids. CDR1 and CDR2 (germline): MNHEY, SMNVEV (reference sequence). The CDR3 region is CASSFRAGLNYGYTF. The CDR3 DNA reads TGTGCCAGCAGTTTCCGAGCGGGGCTTAACTATGGCTACACCTTC.

V gene TRBV29-1 combines with J gene TRBJ2-7; TRBD1 aligns across 7 bases. J was trimmed by 0 bases and V by 4 bases; bases with no gene match: 6. From germline, CDR1 is SQVTM and CDR2 ANQGSEA. The CDR3 has 14 amino acids. CDR3 nucleotide sequence: TGCAGCGTTGTTGGACAGGCGAGCTCCTACGAGCAGTACTTC. Amino acid sequence: CSVVGQASSYEQYF.

The V and J genes are TRBV7-3 and TRBJ2-1; D unresolved. Trimming stripped 5 bases from V and 4 bases from J, with 9 bases between. Germline values: CDR1 SGHTA, CDR2 FQGTGA. This CDR3 region has 13 residues. This chain's CDR3 is CASSDSFYNEQFF. CDR3 bases: TGTGCCAGCAGCGACTCTTTTTACAATGAGCAGTTCTTC.

This clone was picked up one time. The chain carries TRBV2 and TRBJ1-2; D call uncertain. V lost 6 bases, J lost 3 bases, and 5 bases lay in between. This CDR3 spans 11 amino acids. The germline CDR1 and CDR2 sequences are SNHLY and FYNNEI. CDR3 residues: CASRRDYGYTF. The CDR3 DNA is TGTGCCAGCAGGAGGGACTATGGCTACACCTTC.

This chain uses TRBV19 with TRBJ2-1; TRBD1 matches at 9 bases. Unmatched junction bases numbered 7, after V lost 4 bases and J lost 9 bases. This CDR3 has 14 residues. Germline values: CDR1 LNHDA, CDR2 SQIVND (reference sequence). The CDR3 DNA is TGTGCCAGTAGTAGGACAGGGGATAAGGGTGAGCAGTTCTTC. This encodes CASSRTGDKGEQFF.

The genes are TRBV10-3 and TRBJ2-3; 9 bases align to TRBD1. The CDR3 length is 14 residues. J gave up 5 bases and V 9 bases, and 9 bases lay outside the gene matches. Germline V lookup: CDR1 ENHRY, CDR2 SYGVKD. In DNA form, the CDR3 reads TGTGCCATACAGACAGGGGGGAGAGGAGATACGCAGTATTTT. Amino acids: CAIQTGGRGDTQYF.

CDR3 DNA sequence: TGTGCCAGCAGTTACAGGGGGAAAGCTAATGAAAAACTGTTTTTT. Translating it yields CASSYRGKANEKLFF. The rearrangement links TRBV6-5 to TRBJ1-4, with D possibly TRBD1 on 6 matching bases. Germline CDR1 is MNHEY and CDR2 is SVGAGI. The CDR3 is 15 amino acids. Trimming removed 2 bases from V and 3 bases from J, with 10 bases in between.

The V gene is TRBV14, the J gene TRBJ1-6; D unclear. V lost 3 bases to trimming and J lost 8 bases, with 23 bases between them. From germline, CDR1 is SGHDN and CDR2 FVKESK. This CDR3 region has 18 residues. This chain's CDR3 is CASSQIWGGPSNYSPLHF. CDR3 coding DNA: TGTGCCAGCAGCCAGATTTGGGGAGGCCCATCAAACTATTCACCCCTCCACTTT.

The CDR3 nucleotides read TGTGCCAGCAGCTTCGAGTTGAACACTGAAGCTTTCTTT. This encodes CASSFELNTEAFF. V is TRBV5-6 and J is TRBJ1-1, with D uncertain. Trimming cost V 2 bases and J 0 bases, with 5 bases left between them. The V gene's germline CDR1 is SGHDT and CDR2 YYEEEE. This CDR3 has 13 residues.

This chain joins TRBV30 and TRBJ1-2; 10 bases line up with TRBD1. The CDR3 is made up of 13 amino acids. CDR1 is GTSNPN and CDR2 is SVGIG in the germline V gene (reference sequence). Trimming took 5 bases from V and 5 from J; bases not matched to a gene: 5. CDR3 amino acids: CAWVGGQGYGYTF. The CDR3 nucleotides read TGTGCCTGGGTGGGGGGACAGGGGTATGGCTACACCTTC.

The chain joins TRBV19 to TRBJ1-5; a weak D match, TRBD1 (5 bases). The CDR3 length is 16 residues. The V gene lost 5 bases and the J gene lost 5 bases, with 19 bases spanning the gap. The germline gives CDR1 LNHDA, CDR2 SQIVND (reference sequence). CDR3 region: CASSSLLGGWDQPQHF. In DNA form, the CDR3 reads TGTGCCAGTAGTTCCTTATTGGGGGGTTGGGATCAGCCCCAGCATTTT.

This clone was seen a few times. The chain uses TRBV28 and TRBJ2-2; D is perhaps TRBD1 (7 bases). Germline loops: CDR1 MDHEN, CDR2 SYDVKM. The CDR3 contains 14 residues. Deletions cut 8 bases from V and 5 bases from J, with 15 bases between. The CDR3, as DNA: TGTGCCAGCTTGGGGGGACAGCTTACCGGGGAGCTGTTTTTT. Its translation: CASLGGQLTGELFF.

The gene calls are TRBV7-9 and TRBJ1-5, with a possible D match to TRBD1 (5 bases). The CDR3 totals 17 residues. The germline V gene encodes CDR1 SEHNR and CDR2 FQNEAQ (reference sequence). The V gene lost 4 bases and the J gene lost 3 bases, with 19 bases spanning the gap. CDR3 region: CASSSGAGGWDNQPQHF. The CDR3 DNA is TGTGCCAGCAGCTCTGGAGCTGGGGGGTGGGACAATCAGCCCCAGCATTTT.

The V call is TRBV10-2, the J call TRBJ1-3; D might be TRBD1 (6 bases). Germline V lookup: CDR1 WSHSY, CDR2 SAAADI. CDR3 length: 16 amino acids. The V end lost 4 bases, the J end lost 1 base, and 14 bases lay between the germline ends. This chain's CDR3 is CASSAQGSFSGNTIYF. The CDR3, as DNA: TGCGCCAGCAGTGCACAGGGTAGTTTTTCTGGAAACACCATATATTTT.

The CDR3 coding sequence is TGTGCCAGCAGGCGACAGCCCACCGGGGAGCTGTTTTTT. Encoded protein: CASRRQPTGELFF. The chain uses TRBV5-4 and TRBJ2-2; the D gene is possibly TRBD1 (5 bases). Per germline, CDR1 SGHNT and CDR2 YYREEE (reference sequence). The CDR3 loop spans 13 amino acids. V gave up 5 bases and J gave up 4 bases, with 9 bases separating them.

This clone was counted once. The chain has TRBV6-6 and TRBJ1-5, with 10 bases matching TRBD1. The CDR3 runs to 17 residues. The V and J ends lost 5 bases and 0 bases, in that order; junction bases with no gene match: 7. The germline gives CDR1 MNHNY, CDR2 SVGAGI (reference sequence). The CDR3 region is CASSLGQGGGSNQPQHF. In nucleotides, the CDR3 is TGTGCCAGCAGTCTCGGACAGGGGGGTGGTAGCAATCAGCCCCAGCATTTT.

The chain joins TRBV19 to TRBJ2-7; 9 positions match TRBD1. V dropped 6 bases and J dropped 3; count of bases not matched to a gene: 6. Germline V gene lookup returns CDR1 LNHDA and CDR2 SQIVND (reference sequence). The CDR3 consists of 14 residues. The CDR3 loop reads CASSWGQGNYEQYF. DNA of the CDR3: TGTGCCAGTAGCTGGGGACAGGGCAACTACGAGCAGTACTTC.

The chain carries TRBV4-1 and TRBJ2-7, with no clear D. This CDR3 contains 15 residues. From germline, CDR1 is MGHRA and CDR2 YSYEKL. The germline V and J ends were trimmed by 4 bases and 2 bases, with 15 bases remaining between them. CDR3 loop: CASSRMLGVPYEQYF. CDR3 bases: TGCGCCAGCAGCCGAATGCTAGGAGTTCCCTACGAGCAGTACTTC.

The chain employs TRBV5-6 and TRBJ1-4; a possible D gene is TRBD1 (5 bases). The V end was cut by 3 bases, the J end by 7 bases, with 13 bases between. The CDR3 is made up of 14 amino acids. CDR1 and CDR2 (germline): SGHDT, YYEEEE. In nucleotides, the CDR3 is TGTGCCAGCAGCTGGGGGAGGGAAAGTGAAAAACTGTTTTTT. This encodes CASSWGRESEKLFF.

V is TRBV19 and J is TRBJ2-2, with D possibly TRBD2 on 5 matching bases. The CDR3 sequence is 15 residues long. CDR1 is LNHDA and CDR2 is SQIVND in the germline V gene (reference sequence). Trimming took 6 bases from V and 2 from J, leaving 13 bases between them. The CDR3: CASSAVGRNTGELFF. DNA for the CDR3: TGTGCCAGTAGCGCGGTGGGGAGAAACACCGGGGAGCTGTTTTTT.